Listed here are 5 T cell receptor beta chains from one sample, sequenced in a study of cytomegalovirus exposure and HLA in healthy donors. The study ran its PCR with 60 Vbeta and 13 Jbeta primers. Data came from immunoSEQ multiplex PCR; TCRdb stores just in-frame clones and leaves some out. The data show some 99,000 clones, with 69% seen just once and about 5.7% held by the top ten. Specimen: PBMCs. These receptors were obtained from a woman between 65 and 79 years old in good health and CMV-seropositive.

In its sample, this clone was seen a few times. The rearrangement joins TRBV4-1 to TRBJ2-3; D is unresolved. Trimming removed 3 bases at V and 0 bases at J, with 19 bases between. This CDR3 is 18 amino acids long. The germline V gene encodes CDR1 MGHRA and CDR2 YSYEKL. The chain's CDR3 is CASSQPPLGISSTDTQYF. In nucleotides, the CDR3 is TGCGCCAGCAGCCAGCCCCCCCTAGGTATTTCTAGCACAGATACGCAGTATTTT.

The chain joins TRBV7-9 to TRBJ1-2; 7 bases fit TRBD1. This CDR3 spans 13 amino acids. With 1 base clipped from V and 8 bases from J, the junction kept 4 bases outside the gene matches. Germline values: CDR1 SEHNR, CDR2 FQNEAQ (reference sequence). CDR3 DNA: TGTGCCAGCAGCTTAGAACAGGGGTTAGGCTACACCTTC. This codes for CASSLEQGLGYTF.

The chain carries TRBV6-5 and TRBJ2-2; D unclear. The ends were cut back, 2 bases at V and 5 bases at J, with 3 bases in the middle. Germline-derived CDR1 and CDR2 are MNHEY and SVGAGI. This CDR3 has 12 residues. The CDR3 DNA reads TGTGCCAGCAGTTACCTTACCGGGGAGCTGTTTTTT. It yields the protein CASSYLTGELFF.

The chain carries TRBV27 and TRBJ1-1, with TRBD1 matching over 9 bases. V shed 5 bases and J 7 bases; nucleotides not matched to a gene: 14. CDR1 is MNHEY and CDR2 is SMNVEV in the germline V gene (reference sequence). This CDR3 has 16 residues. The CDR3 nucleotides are TGTGCCAGCAGTCAACAACGGACAGGGGTCGCTTTTGAAGCTTTCTTT. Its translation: CASSQQRTGVAFEAFF.

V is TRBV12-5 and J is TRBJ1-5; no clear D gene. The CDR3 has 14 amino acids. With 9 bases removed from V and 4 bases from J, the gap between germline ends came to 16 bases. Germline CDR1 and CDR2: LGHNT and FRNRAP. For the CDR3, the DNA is TGTGCTAGCGCCCGGGAGGGAAATAATCAGCCCCAGCATTTT. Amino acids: CASAREGNNQPQHF. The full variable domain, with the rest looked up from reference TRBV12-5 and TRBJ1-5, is DARVTQTPRHKVTEMGQEVTMRCQPILGHNTVFWYRQTMMQGLELLAYFRNRAPLDDSGMPKDRFSAEMPDATLATLKIQPSEPRDSAVYFCASAREGNNQPQHFGDGTRLSIL.